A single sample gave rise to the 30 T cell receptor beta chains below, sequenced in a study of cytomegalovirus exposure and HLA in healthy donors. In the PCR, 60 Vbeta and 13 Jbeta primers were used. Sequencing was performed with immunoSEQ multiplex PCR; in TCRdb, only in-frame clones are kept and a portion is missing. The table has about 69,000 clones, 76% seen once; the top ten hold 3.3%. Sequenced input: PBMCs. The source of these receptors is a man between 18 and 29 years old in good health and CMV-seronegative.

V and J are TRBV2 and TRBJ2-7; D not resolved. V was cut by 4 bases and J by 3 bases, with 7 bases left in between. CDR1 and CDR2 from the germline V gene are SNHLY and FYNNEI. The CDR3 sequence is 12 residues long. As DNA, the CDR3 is TGTGCCAGCAGTGTGCCTAACTACGAGCAGTACTTC. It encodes CASSVPNYEQYF.

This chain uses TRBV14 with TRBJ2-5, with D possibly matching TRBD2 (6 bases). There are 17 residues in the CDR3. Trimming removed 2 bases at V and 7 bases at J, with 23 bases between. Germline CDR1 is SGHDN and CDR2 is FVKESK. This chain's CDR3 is CASSQIRDFKIRMTQYF. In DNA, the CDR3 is TGTGCCAGCAGCCAAATACGGGACTTCAAGATCAGGATGACCCAGTACTTC.

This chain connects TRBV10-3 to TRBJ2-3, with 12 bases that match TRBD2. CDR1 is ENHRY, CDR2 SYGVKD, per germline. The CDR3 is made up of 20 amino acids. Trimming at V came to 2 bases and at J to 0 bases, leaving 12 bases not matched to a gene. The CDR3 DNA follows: TGTGCCATCAGTGAGGTGGCTAGCGGGGGGGGTTTTGGGAGCACAGATACGCAGTATTTT. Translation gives CAISEVASGGGFGSTDTQYF.

DNA of the CDR3: TGCGCCAGCAGCCAAGATCAGGGCGGGGGGGGCGAGCAGTACGTC. Its translation: CASSQDQGGGGEQYV. The V call is TRBV4-1, the J call TRBJ2-7, with TRBD2 matching 9 bases. The germline gives CDR1 MGHRA, CDR2 YSYEKL. J gave up 6 bases and V 0 bases, and 6 bases lay outside the gene matches. The CDR3 sequence is 15 residues long.

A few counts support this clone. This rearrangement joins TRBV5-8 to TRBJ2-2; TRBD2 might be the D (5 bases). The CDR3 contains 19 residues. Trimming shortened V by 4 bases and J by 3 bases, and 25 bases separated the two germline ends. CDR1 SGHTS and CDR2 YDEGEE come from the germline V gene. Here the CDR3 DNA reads TGTGCCAGCAGCAGCCCGGGCTGGGGAAGAGAGGGCTACACCGGGGAGCTGTTTTTT. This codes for CASSSPGWGREGYTGELFF.

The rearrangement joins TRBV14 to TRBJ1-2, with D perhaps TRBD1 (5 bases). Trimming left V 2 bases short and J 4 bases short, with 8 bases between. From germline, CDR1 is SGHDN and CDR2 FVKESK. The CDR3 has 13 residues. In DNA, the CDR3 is TGTGCCAGCAGCCAACGGGGGGGCTATGGCTACACCTTC. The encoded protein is CASSQRGGYGYTF.

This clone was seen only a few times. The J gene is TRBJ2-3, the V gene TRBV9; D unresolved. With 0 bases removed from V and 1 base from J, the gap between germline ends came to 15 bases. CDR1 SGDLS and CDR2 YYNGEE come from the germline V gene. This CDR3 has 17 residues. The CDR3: CASSVVFAVRCTDTQYF. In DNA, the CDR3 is TGTGCCAGCAGCGTAGTTTTCGCGGTTCGGTGCACAGATACGCAGTATTTT.

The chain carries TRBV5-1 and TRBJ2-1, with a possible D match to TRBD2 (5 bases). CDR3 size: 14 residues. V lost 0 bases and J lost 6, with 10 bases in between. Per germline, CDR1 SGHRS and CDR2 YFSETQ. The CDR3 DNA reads TGCGCCAGCAGCTTGGAACTAGTCGCCAATGAGCAGTTCTTC. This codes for CASSLELVANEQFF.

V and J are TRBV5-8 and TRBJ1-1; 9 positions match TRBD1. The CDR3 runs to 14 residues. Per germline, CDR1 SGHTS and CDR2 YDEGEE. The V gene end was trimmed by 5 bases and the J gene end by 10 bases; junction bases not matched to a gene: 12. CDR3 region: CASRDRQGVGGAFF. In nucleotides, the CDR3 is TGTGCCAGCAGGGATCGACAGGGGGTAGGGGGAGCTTTCTTT.

CDR3 protein: CASSLIRLSWNTIYF. The CDR3 DNA is TGTGCCAGTAGTCTAATTAGACTCTCGTGGAACACCATATATTTT. The rearrangement joins TRBV19 to TRBJ1-3; D gene uncertain. The CDR3 length is 15 residues. In germline, CDR1 is LNHDA, CDR2 SQIVND (reference sequence). Trimming pared 5 bases from V and 7 bases from J, leaving 18 bases between.

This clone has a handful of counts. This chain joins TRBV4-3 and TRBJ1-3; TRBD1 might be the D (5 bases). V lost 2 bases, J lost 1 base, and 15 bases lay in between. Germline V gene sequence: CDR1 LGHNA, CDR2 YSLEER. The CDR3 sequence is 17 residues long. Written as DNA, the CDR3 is TGCGCCAGCAGCCAAAGACAGCAGATCCAATCTGGAAACACCATATATTTT. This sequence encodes CASSQRQQIQSGNTIYF.

The CDR3 nucleotides are TGTGCCAGCAGTATCAGGACAGGGGGAACTGAAGCTTTCTTT. Encoded protein: CASSIRTGGTEAFF. The J gene is TRBJ1-1, the V gene TRBV28, with TRBD1 identical over 10 bases. Trimming removed 5 bases from V and 5 bases from J; junction bases left unmatched: 5. This CDR3 has 14 amino acids. Per germline, CDR1 MDHEN and CDR2 SYDVKM.

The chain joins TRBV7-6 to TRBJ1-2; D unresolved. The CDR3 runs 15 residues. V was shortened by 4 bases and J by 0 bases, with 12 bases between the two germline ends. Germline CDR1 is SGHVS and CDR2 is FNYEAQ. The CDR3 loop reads CASSSEVGTNYGYTF. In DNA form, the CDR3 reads TGTGCCAGCAGCTCAGAGGTCGGTACTAACTATGGCTACACCTTC. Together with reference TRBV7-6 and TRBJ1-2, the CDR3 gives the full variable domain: GAGVSQSPRYKVTKRGQDVALRCDPISGHVSLYWYRQALGQGPEFLTYFNYEAQQDKSGLPNDRFSAERPEGSISTLTIQRTEQRDSAMYRCASSSEVGTNYGYTFGSGTRLTVV.

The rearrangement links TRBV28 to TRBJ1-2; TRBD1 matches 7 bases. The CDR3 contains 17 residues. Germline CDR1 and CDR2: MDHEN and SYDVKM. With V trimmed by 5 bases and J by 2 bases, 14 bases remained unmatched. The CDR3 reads CASSPRPSRQGNYGYTF. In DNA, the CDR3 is TGTGCCAGCAGTCCACGACCCAGCCGACAGGGAAACTATGGCTACACCTTC.

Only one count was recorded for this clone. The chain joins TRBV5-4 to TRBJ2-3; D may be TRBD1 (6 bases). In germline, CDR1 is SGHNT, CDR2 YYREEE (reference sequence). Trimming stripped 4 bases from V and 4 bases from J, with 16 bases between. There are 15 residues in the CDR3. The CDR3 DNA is TGTGCCAGCAGCGTCCCACAGGGTTCCTCAGATACGCAGTATTTT. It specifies CASSVPQGSSDTQYF.

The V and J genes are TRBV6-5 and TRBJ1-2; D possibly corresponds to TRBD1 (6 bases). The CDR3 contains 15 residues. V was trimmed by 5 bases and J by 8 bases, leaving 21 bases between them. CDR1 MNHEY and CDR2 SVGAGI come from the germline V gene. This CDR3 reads CASSNTRGGGNGYTF. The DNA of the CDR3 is TGTGCCAGCAGTAACACAAGGGGGGGCGGCAACGGCTACACCTTC.

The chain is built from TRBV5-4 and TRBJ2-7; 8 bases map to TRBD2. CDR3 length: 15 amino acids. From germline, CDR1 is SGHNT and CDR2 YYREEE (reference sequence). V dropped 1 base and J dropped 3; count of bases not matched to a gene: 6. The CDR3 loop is CASSLTGGAFYEQYV. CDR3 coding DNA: TGTGCCAGCAGCTTGACCGGGGGGGCCTTCTACGAGCAGTACGTC.

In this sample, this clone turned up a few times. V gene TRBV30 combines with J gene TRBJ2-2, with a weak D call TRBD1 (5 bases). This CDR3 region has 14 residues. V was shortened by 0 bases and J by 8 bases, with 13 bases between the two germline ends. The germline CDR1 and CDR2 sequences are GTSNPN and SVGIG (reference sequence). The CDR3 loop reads CAWSVVQGKGELFF. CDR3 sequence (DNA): TGTGCCTGGAGTGTTGTTCAGGGCAAGGGGGAGCTGTTTTTT.

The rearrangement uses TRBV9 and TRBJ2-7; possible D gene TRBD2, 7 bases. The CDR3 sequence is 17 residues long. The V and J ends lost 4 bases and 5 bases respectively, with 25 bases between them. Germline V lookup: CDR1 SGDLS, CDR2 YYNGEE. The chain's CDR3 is CASSFGLTGGPPHEQYF. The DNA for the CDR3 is TGTGCCAGCAGCTTTGGACTAACGGGGGGCCCTCCCCACGAGCAGTACTTC.

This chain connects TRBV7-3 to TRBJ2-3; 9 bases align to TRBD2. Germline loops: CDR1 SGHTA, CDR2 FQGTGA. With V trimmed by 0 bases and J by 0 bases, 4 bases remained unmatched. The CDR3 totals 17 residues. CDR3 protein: CASSLTGSGGSTDTQYF. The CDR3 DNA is TGTGCCAGCAGCTTAACTGGTAGCGGGGGTAGCACAGATACGCAGTATTTT.

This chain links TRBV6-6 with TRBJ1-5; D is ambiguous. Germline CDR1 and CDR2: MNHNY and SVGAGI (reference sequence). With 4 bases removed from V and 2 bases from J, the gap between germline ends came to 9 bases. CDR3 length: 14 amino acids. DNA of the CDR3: TGTGCCAGCAGTTTGCAGGAGGGCAATCAGCCCCAGCATTTT. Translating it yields CASSLQEGNQPQHF.

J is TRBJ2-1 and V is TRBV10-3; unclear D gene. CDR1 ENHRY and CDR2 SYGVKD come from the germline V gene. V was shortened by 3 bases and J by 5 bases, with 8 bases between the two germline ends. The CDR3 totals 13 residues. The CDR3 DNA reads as TGTGCCATCAGTGAAATGGCCAACAATGAGCAGTTCTTC. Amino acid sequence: CAISEMANNEQFF.

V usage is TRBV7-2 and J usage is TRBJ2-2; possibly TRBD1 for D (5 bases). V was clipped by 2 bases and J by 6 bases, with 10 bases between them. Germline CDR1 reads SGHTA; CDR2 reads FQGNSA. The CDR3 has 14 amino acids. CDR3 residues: CASSLLDTPGELFF. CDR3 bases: TGTGCCAGCAGCTTACTGGACACCCCCGGGGAGCTGTTTTTT.

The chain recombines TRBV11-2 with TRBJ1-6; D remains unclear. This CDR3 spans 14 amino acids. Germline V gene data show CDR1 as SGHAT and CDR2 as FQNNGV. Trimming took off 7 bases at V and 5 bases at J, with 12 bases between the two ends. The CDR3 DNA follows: TGTGCCAGCACCCCACATTCAAATAATTCACCCCTCCACTTT. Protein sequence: CASTPHSNNSPLHF. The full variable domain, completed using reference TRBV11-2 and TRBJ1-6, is EAGVAQSPRYKIIEKRQSVAFWCNPISGHATLYWYQQILGQGPKLLIQFQNNGVVDDSQLPKDRFSAERLKGVDSTLKIQPAKLEDSAVYLCASTPHSNNSPLHFGNGTRLTVT.

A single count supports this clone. CDR3 amino acids: CASSGDRGYEQYV. The CDR3 coding sequence is TGCGCCAGCAGTGGCGACAGGGGCTACGAGCAGTACGTC. The J gene is TRBJ2-7, the V gene TRBV10-2, with 8 bases aligning to TRBD1. V was clipped by 4 bases and J by 3 bases; unmatched bases: 2. The germline gives CDR1 WSHSY, CDR2 SAAADI. The CDR3 has 13 amino acids.

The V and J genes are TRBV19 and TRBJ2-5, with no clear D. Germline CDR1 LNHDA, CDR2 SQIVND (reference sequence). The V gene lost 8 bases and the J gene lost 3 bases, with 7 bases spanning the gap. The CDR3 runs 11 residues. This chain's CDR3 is CASSEEETQYF. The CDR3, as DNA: TGTGCCAGTTCAGAAGAAGAGACCCAGTACTTC.

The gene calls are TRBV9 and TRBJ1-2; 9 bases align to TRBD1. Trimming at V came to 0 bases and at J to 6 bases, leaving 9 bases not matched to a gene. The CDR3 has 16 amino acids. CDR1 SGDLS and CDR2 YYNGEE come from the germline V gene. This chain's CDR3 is CASSVGPQGARDGYTF. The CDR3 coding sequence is TGTGCCAGCAGCGTAGGGCCACAGGGGGCCAGGGATGGCTACACCTTC. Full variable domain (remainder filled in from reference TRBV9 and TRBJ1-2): DSGVTQTPKHLITATGQRVTLRCSPRSGDLSVYWYQQSLDQGLQFLIQYYNGEERAKGNILERFSAQQFPDLHSELNLSSLELGDSALYFCASSVGPQGARDGYTFGSGTRLTVV.

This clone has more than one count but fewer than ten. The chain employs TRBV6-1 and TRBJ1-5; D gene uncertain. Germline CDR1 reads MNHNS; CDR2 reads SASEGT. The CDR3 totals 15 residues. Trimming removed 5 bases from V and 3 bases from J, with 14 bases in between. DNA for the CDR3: TGTGCCAGCAGTACCGAAGACTCTAACAATCAGCCCCAGCATTTT. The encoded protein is CASSTEDSNNQPQHF.

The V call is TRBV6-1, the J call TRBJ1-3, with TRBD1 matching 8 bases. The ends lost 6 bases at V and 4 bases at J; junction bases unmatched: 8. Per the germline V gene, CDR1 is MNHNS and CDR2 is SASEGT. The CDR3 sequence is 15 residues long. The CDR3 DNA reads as TGTGCCAGCAGCCTGGACAGGGAGGGCGGAAACACCATATATTTT. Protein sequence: CASSLDREGGNTIYF.

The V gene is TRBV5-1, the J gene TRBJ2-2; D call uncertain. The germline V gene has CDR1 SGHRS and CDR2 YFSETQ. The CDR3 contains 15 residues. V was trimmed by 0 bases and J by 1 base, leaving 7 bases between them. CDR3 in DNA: TGCGCCAGCAGCTTGGGAGTTTTGAACACCGGGGAGCTGTTTTTT. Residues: CASSLGVLNTGELFF.